The 32 T cell receptor beta chains below all came from one sample that was sequenced in a study of T cells after yellow fever vaccination. TCRdb redid the calling of the 5' RACE reads with MiXCR, one entry per CDR3 protein. This sample has 350,000 to 450,000 distinct CDR3 sequences, with 6.2% found just once. The specimen was PBMCs, collected 5 days after the yellow fever booster vaccination. Receptors were obtained from a man aged 30 to 39 who received the YFV17D yellow fever vaccine.

This clonotype was found many times. This chain links TRBV7-9 with TRBJ2-1, with 10 bases matching TRBD1. Germline CDR1 SEHNR, CDR2 FQNEAQ (reference sequence). This CDR3 is 15 amino acids long. V was clipped by 5 bases and J by 7 bases; unmatched bases: 8. The CDR3, as DNA: TGTGCCAGCAGCCGAGGACAGGGGGACGTGAATGAGCAGTTCTTC. This gives the protein CASSRGQGDVNEQFF. Full variable domain (missing parts from reference TRBV7-9 and TRBJ2-1): DTGVSQNPRHKITKRGQNVTFRCDPISEHNRLYWYRQTLGQGPEFLTYFQNEAQLEKSRLLSDRFSAERPKGSFSTLEIQRTEQGDSAMYLCASSRGQGDVNEQFFGPGTRLTVL.

This clonotype occurred many times. The chain links TRBV29-1 to TRBJ2-7; 12 nucleotides line up with TRBD1. Trimming removed 4 bases from V and 7 bases from J; junction bases left unmatched: 5. The CDR3 contains 13 residues. Germline assignment: CDR1 SQVTM and CDR2 ANQGSEA. The CDR3 loop is CSVGGQGAKEQYF. The CDR3 nucleotides are TGCAGCGTTGGGGGACAGGGGGCTAAAGAGCAGTACTTC.

This clonotype has a handful of counts. This chain connects TRBV6-1 to TRBJ1-1; a weak D match, TRBD1 (6 bases). Germline V gives CDR1 MNHNS, CDR2 SASEGT. CDR3 length: 12 residues. Deletions cut 3 bases from V and 4 bases from J, with 6 bases between. For the CDR3, the DNA is TGTGCCAGCAGTGAGGGGGCCACTGAAGCTTTCTTT. It encodes CASSEGATEAFF.

This clonotype has only a few counts. V usage is TRBV9 and J usage is TRBJ2-7, with 9 bases matching TRBD1. Per the germline V gene, CDR1 is SGDLS and CDR2 is YYNGEE. The CDR3 runs to 14 residues. The V and J ends lost 3 bases and 3 bases, in that order; junction bases with no gene match: 4. In nucleotides, the CDR3 is TGTGCCAGCAGCGCGGGACAGGGCAACTACGAGCAGTACTTC. Translating it yields CASSAGQGNYEQYF.

The V and J genes are TRBV20-1 and TRBJ2-1; possibly TRBD2 for D (6 bases). The germline gives CDR1 DFQATT, CDR2 SNEGSKA (reference sequence). The CDR3 loop spans 13 amino acids. Trimming removed 6 bases from V and 3 bases from J, with 12 bases in between. CDR3 amino acids: CSAVGLFYNEQFF. In DNA form, the CDR3 reads TGCAGTGCGGTGGGACTTTTCTACAATGAGCAGTTCTTC.

Ten or more counts support this clonotype. The gene calls are TRBV20-1 and TRBJ2-1; D is uncertain. V was clipped by 3 bases and J by 9 bases, with 6 bases between them. Looked up from germline, CDR1 is DFQATT and CDR2 is SNEGSKA (reference sequence). The CDR3 extends over 10 amino acids. CDR3 sequence (DNA): TGCAGTGCTAGGGTACTTGAGCAGTTCTTC. Its protein product is CSARVLEQFF.

The V and J genes are TRBV28 and TRBJ2-1, with TRBD1 matching over 8 bases. After removal of 10 bases from V and 1 base from J, the junction contained 6 bases not matched to a gene. This CDR3 is built from 14 residues. CDR1 is MDHEN and CDR2 is SYDVKM in the germline V gene. CDR3 amino acids: CATIRQGSYNEQFF. The CDR3 DNA reads as TGTGCCACCATCAGACAGGGGTCCTACAATGAGCAGTTCTTC.

In its sample, this clonotype was seen many times. V gene TRBV7-3 combines with J gene TRBJ2-7; TRBD1 aligns across 7 bases. With 5 bases clipped from V and 5 bases from J, the junction kept 9 bases outside the gene matches. CDR3 length: 14 amino acids. The germline CDR1 and CDR2 sequences are SGHTA and FQGTGA. This CDR3 reads CASSLDRDSHEQYF. DNA for the CDR3: TGTGCCAGCAGCCTCGACAGGGATTCCCACGAGCAGTACTTC.

On this clonotype itself: Germline is not matched at one junction end, which may reflect a read error. The chain carries TRBV29-1 and TRBJ1-4, with D uncertain. The CDR3 is 12 residues long. Germline V gene sequence: CDR1 SQVTM, CDR2 ANQGSEA. CDR3 amino acids: CSAYGSNEKQFF. The CDR3 nucleotides read TGCAGCGCGTACGGGAGCAATGAAAAACAGTTTTTT.

V is TRBV10-3 and J is TRBJ2-3; D is ambiguous. CDR1 and CDR2 from the germline V gene are ENHRY and SYGVKD. This CDR3 has 13 residues. Trimming removed 9 bases from V and 6 bases from J, with 16 bases in between. The CDR3 protein is CAISMYRSDTQYF. The DNA for the CDR3 is TGTGCCATTTCGATGTATAGGTCCGATACGCAGTATTTT.

This clonotype was seen repeatedly, ten times or more. The gene calls are TRBV5-5 and TRBJ2-7, with TRBD2 matching 8 bases. This CDR3 has 15 amino acids. The germline gives CDR1 SGHKS, CDR2 YYEKEE (reference sequence). Trimming at V came to 1 base and at J to 1 base, leaving 4 bases not matched to a gene. The DNA of the CDR3 is TGTGCCAGCAGCTTGATATTAGCGGGATCCTACGAGCAGTACTTC. Protein: CASSLILAGSYEQYF.

This clonotype showed up just a few times. The chain joins TRBV27 to TRBJ2-3; D may be TRBD2 (6 bases). V lost 3 bases to trimming and J lost 6 bases, with 22 bases between them. The germline gives CDR1 MNHEY, CDR2 SMNVEV (reference sequence). This CDR3 has 17 residues. The DNA of the CDR3 is TGTGCCAGCAGTTTGGAAGTTAATAGCGGATCCCCGGATACGCAGTATTTT. It specifies CASSLEVNSGSPDTQYF.

This clonotype has more than one count but fewer than ten. V and J are TRBV20-1 and TRBJ2-7; D gene uncertain. The CDR3 loop spans 13 amino acids. With 2 bases removed from V and 0 bases from J, the gap between germline ends came to 8 bases. Germline lookup yields CDR1 DFQATT and CDR2 SNEGSKA (reference sequence). The CDR3, as DNA: TGCAGTGCTAGATGGAGCGACTCCTACGAGCAGTACTTC. Translating gives CSARWSDSYEQYF.

This clonotype has at least ten counts. The chain carries TRBV12-3 or TRBV12-4 and TRBJ2-7, with D possibly matching TRBD2 (5 bases). The CDR3 has 11 amino acids. Trimming shortened V by 5 bases and J by 6 bases, and 8 bases separated the two germline ends. In nucleotides, the CDR3 is TGTGCCAGCAGTCCTCGGGGCGAGCAGTACTTC. It specifies CASSPRGEQYF.

The chain employs TRBV5-6 and TRBJ2-7; D gene ambiguous. Germline CDR1 reads SGHDT; CDR2 reads YYEEEE. V was clipped by 4 bases and J by 4 bases, with 12 bases between them. This CDR3 spans 13 amino acids. Here the CDR3 reads CASSIKGRYEQYF. The CDR3 DNA is TGTGCCAGCAGCATCAAAGGCCGTTACGAGCAGTACTTC. The variable domain in full, completed from reference TRBV5-6 and TRBJ2-7, reads DAGVTQSPTHLIKTRGQQVTLRCSPKSGHDTVSWYQQALGQGPQFIFQYYEEEERQRGNFPDRFSGHQFPNYSSELNVNALLLGDSALYLCASSIKGRYEQYFGPGTRLTVT.

The CDR3 DNA sequence: TGTGCCAGCTCAGCGGGACAGGGGCGCTACAATGAGCAGTTCTTC. It is translated as CASSAGQGRYNEQFF. The rearrangement links TRBV18 to TRBJ2-1; the match to TRBD1 covers 10 bases. The germline CDR1 and CDR2 sequences are KGHSH and LQKENI. The CDR3 loop spans 15 amino acids. V dropped 5 bases and J dropped 3; count of bases not matched to a gene: 4.

This clonotype was counted ten times or more. This chain joins TRBV6-5 and TRBJ2-1, with 7 bases fitting TRBD2. This CDR3 is 12 amino acids long. Germline loops: CDR1 MNHEY, CDR2 SVGAGI. V was pared by 7 bases and J by 4 bases, with 1 base of the junction left unmatched. The CDR3 spells CASNGGYNEQFF. CDR3 bases: TGTGCCAGCAACGGGGGGTACAATGAGCAGTTCTTC.

The gene calls are TRBV5-1 and TRBJ2-1; D is uncertain. Trimming removed 5 bases from V and 9 bases from J, with 21 bases in between. The CDR3 loop spans 15 amino acids. Germline V gives CDR1 SGHRS, CDR2 YFSETQ. CDR3 DNA sequence: TGCGCCAGCAGTTTGAGTCGGCTCTTCGTCGGTGAGCAGTTCTTC. Translation: CASSLSRLFVGEQFF.

This clonotype was recorded many times. The rearrangement joins TRBV6-6 to TRBJ2-3; no firm D call. The CDR3 is 12 residues long. V was trimmed by 5 bases and J by 2 bases, leaving 5 bases between them. From germline, CDR1 is MNHNY and CDR2 SVGAGI (reference sequence). CDR3 amino acids: CASSRVTDTQYF. The CDR3 DNA reads TGTGCCAGCAGTCGAGTCACAGATACGCAGTATTTT.

This clonotype was found a few times. This CDR3 reads CAISDDRVEKLFF. The DNA of the CDR3 is TGTGCCATCAGTGACGACAGAGTCGAAAAACTGTTTTTT. The chain uses TRBV10-3 and TRBJ1-4; D perhaps matches TRBD1 (5 bases). The CDR3 runs 13 residues. Germline CDR1 and CDR2: ENHRY and SYGVKD. V lost 3 bases to trimming and J lost 8 bases, with 10 bases between them.

The rearrangement joins TRBV23-1 to TRBJ2-3, with 8 bases matching TRBD2. TRBV23-1 has ORF status, its function being uncertain. V was pared by 4 bases and J by 13 bases, with 13 bases of the junction left unmatched. The CDR3 is made up of 14 amino acids. DNA of the CDR3: TGCGCCAGCAGTCGGTGGCTAGCGGGTGGAAGGAAGTATTTT. It encodes CASSRWLAGGRKYF.

Only a few counts were recorded for this clonotype. This chain joins TRBV21-1 and TRBJ2-2; the listed D gene, TRBD1, was not tested against the DNA. TRBV21-1 is a pseudogene locus. CDR3 length equals 18 residues. The CDR3 DNA is TGTGCCAGCAGCAGGGGGGCCTGGAGGGAGCCTCACACCGGGGAGCTGTTTTTT. Amino acids: CASSRGAWREPHTGELFF.

This clonotype was picked up a small number of times. The chain uses TRBV10-3 and TRBJ2-1, with 9 bases fitting TRBD1. This CDR3 has 14 amino acids. The germline CDR1 and CDR2 sequences are ENHRY and SYGVKD. The V and J ends lost 7 bases and 2 bases, in that order; junction bases with no gene match: 3. CDR3 sequence (DNA): TGTGCCATCATGGGACAGGGACCCTACAATGAGCAGTTCTTC. Translation: CAIMGQGPYNEQFF.

At least ten counts were recorded for this clonotype. CDR3 bases: TGCGCCAGCAGCCAAGGTCCGCACACCGGGGAGCTGTTTTTT. As protein: CASSQGPHTGELFF. The V call is TRBV4-3, the J call TRBJ2-2; D uncertain. V lost 1 base and J 3 bases, leaving 6 bases between the germline ends. This CDR3 has 14 amino acids. Per the germline V gene, CDR1 is LGHNA and CDR2 is YSLEER.

This sequence joins TRBV6-5 and TRBJ2-1, with 11 bases matching TRBD2. The J segment lost 7 bases and the V segment lost 3 bases, leaving 5 bases of the junction unmatched. Germline V gene data show CDR1 as MNHEY and CDR2 as SVGAGI. The CDR3 has 15 amino acids. The chain's CDR3 is CASSYLSSGRNEQFF. As DNA, the CDR3 is TGTGCCAGCAGTTATTTGTCTAGCGGGAGGAATGAGCAGTTCTTC.

This clonotype came up many times. The rearrangement uses TRBV5-4 and TRBJ2-1; 11 bases agree with TRBD2. The CDR3 consists of 15 residues. The germline CDR1 and CDR2 sequences are SGHNT and YYREEE (reference sequence). V shed 2 bases, J shed 6 bases, and the junction held 4 bases outside the gene matches. DNA for the CDR3: TGTGCCAGCAGCTTACCCGGGACTAGCGGCAATGAGCAGTTCTTC. Encoded protein: CASSLPGTSGNEQFF.

This clonotype was picked up a small number of times. The J gene is TRBJ2-1, the V gene TRBV12-5; 11 bases agree with TRBD2. V lost 1 base to trimming and J lost 4 bases; unmatched junction nucleotides: 3. CDR3 length: 16 amino acids. Per germline, CDR1 LGHNT and CDR2 FRNRAP. Here the CDR3 reads CASGLALAGGYNEQFF. As DNA, the CDR3 is TGTGCTAGTGGTTTGGCCCTAGCGGGAGGTTACAATGAGCAGTTCTTC.

This clonotype has at least ten counts. The chain joins TRBV5-1 to TRBJ1-2; TRBD1 is a possible D gene (6 bases). This CDR3 comprises 14 residues. CDR1 is SGHRS and CDR2 is YFSETQ in the germline V gene. V dropped 2 bases and J dropped 8 bases, with 16 bases sitting between them. CDR3 DNA: TGCGCCAGCAGCTTATACTCAAGACAGGAAGGCTACACCTTC. This translates into CASSLYSRQEGYTF.

This clonotype was seen many times. The gene calls are TRBV10-3 and TRBJ2-2, with TRBD1 matching 10 bases. CDR1 and CDR2 from the germline V gene are ENHRY and SYGVKD. The length of the CDR3 is 16 residues. Germline trimming cut 11 bases from V and 4 bases from J; bases unmatched to any gene: 13. The chain's CDR3 is CAADATGQGLTGELFF. The CDR3 region has the DNA TGTGCCGCAGACGCGACGGGACAGGGGCTCACCGGGGAGCTGTTTTTT.

This clonotype came up many times. The J gene is TRBJ2-5, the V gene TRBV20-1; D call uncertain. V dropped 2 bases and J dropped 1 base, with 8 bases sitting between them. This CDR3 spans 13 amino acids. Germline CDR1 is DFQATT and CDR2 is SNEGSKA (reference sequence). The CDR3 DNA is TGCAGTGCTAGAATAGTATCCCAAGAGACCCAGTACTTC. As protein: CSARIVSQETQYF.

The table lists this clonotype with many counts. CDR3 region: CASSQDLKRSTDTQYF. DNA for the CDR3: TGCGCCAGCAGCCAAGATCTTAAGCGGAGCACAGATACGCAGTATTTT. The chain uses TRBV4-3 and TRBJ2-3, with D possibly matching TRBD2 (5 bases). Germline lookup yields CDR1 LGHNA and CDR2 YSLEER. Trimming took off 0 bases at V and 0 bases at J, with 10 bases between the two ends. The CDR3 covers 16 residues.

This clonotype was detected many times. This chain joins TRBV30 and TRBJ2-2; D remains ambiguous. CDR3 length: 12 residues. Germline V CDR1 and CDR2: GTSNPN, SVGIG (reference sequence). Trimming cost V 3 bases and J 5 bases, with 7 bases left between them. The DNA for the CDR3 is TGTGCCTGGAGACGTTCTACCGGGGAGCTGTTTTTT. Its translation is CAWRRSTGELFF.